This TCR beta chain was captured in a study of human T cells and chemical hapten exposure. Looking at the study overall: Alopecia areata, totalis or universalis was found in mostly female patients.

Noted time point: patch test 1, 2 weeks after DPC sensitization. Stated treatment: therapeutic diphenylcyclopropenone sensitization with weekly scalp DPC. V was clipped by 4 bases and J by 5 bases, with 9 bases between them. CDR1 and CDR2 from the germline V gene are SEHNR and FQNEAQ (reference sequence). The CDR3 has 13 amino acids. This clonotype appeared a few times. The study used a library that attached unique molecular identifiers to individual cDNA molecules. MiXCR, run by TCRdb on the RACE reads, gives a single entry per CDR3 protein. In the table there are about 120,000 distinct CDR3 sequences, roughly an eighth of which are singletons.

The chain uses TRBV7-9 and TRBJ2-1; D is unclear. This TCR came from a man younger than 30 with alopecia areata. Some clones in this sample may be carry-over from other donors' samples. The starting material was whole blood, obtained in connection with sensitization to the hapten diphenylcyclopropenone (DPC). CDR3 protein: CASSYVVDNEQFF. CDR3 bases: TGTGCCAGCAGCTACGTTGTCGACAATGAGCAGTTCTTC.